This TCR beta chain emerged from a study of blood T cell repertoires in COVID-19. Study context: The samples span acute and convalescent COVID-19 from the United States, Italy and Spain. PBMCs, B-cell-depleted T cells, or T cells provided the cDNA or gDNA that made up the material.

Germline V gene sequence: CDR1 LGHDT, CDR2 YNNKEL (reference sequence). The CDR3 runs 15 residues. V dropped 1 base and J dropped 8 bases, with 15 bases sitting between them. Per the original data handling: Counts of nucleated cells, estimated from reference gene primer amplification, were obtained. The protocol was immunoSEQ multiplex PCR, while the TCRdb copy is restricted to in-frame clones and leaves out a portion. V, J and clone size were drawn from that table, and D and trimming were deduced from the DNA. This sample has 240,000 or so clones, with roughly 86% found just once. The sequence was collected from a woman between 70 and 85 years old with active or convalescent COVID-19. The sequenced material came from peripheral blood. The V and J genes are TRBV3-1 (or the pseudogene TRBV3-2) and TRBJ1-3; tentative D call: TRBD1 (5 bases). DNA of the CDR3: TGTGCCAGCAGCCAAGTGGACCAGGGATCGTACACCATATATTTT. As protein: CASSQVDQGSYTIYF.